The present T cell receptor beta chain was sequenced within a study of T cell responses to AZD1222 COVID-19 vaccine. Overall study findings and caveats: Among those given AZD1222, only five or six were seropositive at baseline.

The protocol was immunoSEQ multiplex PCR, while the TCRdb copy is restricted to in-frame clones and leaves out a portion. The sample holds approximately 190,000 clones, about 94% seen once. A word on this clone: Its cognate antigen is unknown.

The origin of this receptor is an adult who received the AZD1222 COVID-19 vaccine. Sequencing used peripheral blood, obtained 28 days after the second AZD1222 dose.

CDR3 bases: TGTGCCAGCAGTTACTCGAAAGGTTTTGGAAACACCATATATTTT. Amino acid sequence: CASSYSKGFGNTIYF. The chain couples TRBV6-5 to TRBJ1-3; unclear D gene. This CDR3 contains 15 residues. With 0 bases removed from V and 3 bases from J, the gap between germline ends came to 9 bases. The V gene's germline CDR1 is MNHEY and CDR2 SVGAGI.